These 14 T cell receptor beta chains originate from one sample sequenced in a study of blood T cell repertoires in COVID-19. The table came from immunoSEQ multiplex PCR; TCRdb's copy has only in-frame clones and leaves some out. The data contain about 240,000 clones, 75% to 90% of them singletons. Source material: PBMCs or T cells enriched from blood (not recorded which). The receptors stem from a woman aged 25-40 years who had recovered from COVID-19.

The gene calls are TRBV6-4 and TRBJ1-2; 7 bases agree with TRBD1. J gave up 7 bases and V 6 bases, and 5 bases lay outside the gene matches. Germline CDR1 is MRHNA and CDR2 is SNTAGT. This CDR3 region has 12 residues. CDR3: CASRDDRAGYTF. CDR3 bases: TGTGCCAGCAGGGATGACAGGGCTGGCTACACCTTC.

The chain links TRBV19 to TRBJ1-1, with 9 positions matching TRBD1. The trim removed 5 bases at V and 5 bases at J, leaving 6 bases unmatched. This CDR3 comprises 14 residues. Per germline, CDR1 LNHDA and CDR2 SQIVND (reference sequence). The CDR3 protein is CASSPWDRVTEAFF. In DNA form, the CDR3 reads TGTGCCAGTAGTCCATGGGACAGGGTTACTGAAGCTTTCTTT.

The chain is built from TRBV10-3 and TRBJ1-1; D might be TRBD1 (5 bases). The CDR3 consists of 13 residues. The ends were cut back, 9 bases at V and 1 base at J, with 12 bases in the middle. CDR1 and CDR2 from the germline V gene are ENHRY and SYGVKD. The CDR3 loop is CAIGDRQNTEAFF. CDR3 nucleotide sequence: TGTGCCATTGGAGACAGACAGAACACTGAAGCTTTCTTT.

CDR3 residues: CSVDGESSYEQYF. The CDR3 bases are TGCAGCGTTGATGGGGAGAGTAGCTACGAGCAGTACTTC. The chain recombines TRBV29-1 with TRBJ2-7; D may be TRBD2 (5 bases). Trimming pared 3 bases from V and 3 bases from J, leaving 12 bases between. CDR1 SQVTM and CDR2 ANQGSEA come from the germline V gene. The CDR3 covers 13 residues.

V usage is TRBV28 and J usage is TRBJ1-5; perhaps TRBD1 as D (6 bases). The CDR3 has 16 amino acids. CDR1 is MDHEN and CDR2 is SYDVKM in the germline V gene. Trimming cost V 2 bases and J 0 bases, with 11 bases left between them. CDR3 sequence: CASSLGGWYSNQPQHF. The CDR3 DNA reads TGTGCCAGCAGTTTAGGGGGCTGGTATAGCAATCAGCCCCAGCATTTT.

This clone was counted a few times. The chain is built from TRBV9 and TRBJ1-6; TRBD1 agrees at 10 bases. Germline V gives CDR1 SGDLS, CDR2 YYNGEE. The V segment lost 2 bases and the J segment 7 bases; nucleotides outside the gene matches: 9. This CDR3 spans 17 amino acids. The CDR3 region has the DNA TGTGCCAGCAGCGTCACCACTAGGACAGGGGGAAATTCACCCCTCCACTTT. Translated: CASSVTTRTGGNSPLHF.

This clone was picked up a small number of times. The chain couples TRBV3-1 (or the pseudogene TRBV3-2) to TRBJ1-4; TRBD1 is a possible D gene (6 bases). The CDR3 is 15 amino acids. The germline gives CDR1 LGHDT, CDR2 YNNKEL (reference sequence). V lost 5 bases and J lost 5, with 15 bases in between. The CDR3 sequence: CASSYSGTRNEKLFF. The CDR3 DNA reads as TGTGCCAGCAGCTACTCCGGGACACGAAATGAAAAACTGTTTTTT.

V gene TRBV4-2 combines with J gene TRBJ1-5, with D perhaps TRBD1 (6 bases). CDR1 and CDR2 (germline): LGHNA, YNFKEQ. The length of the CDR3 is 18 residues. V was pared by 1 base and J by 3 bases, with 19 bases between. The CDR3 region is CASSQAVTGQRVNQPQHF. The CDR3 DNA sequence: TGTGCCAGCAGCCAAGCCGTTACAGGGCAAAGGGTCAATCAGCCCCAGCATTTT.

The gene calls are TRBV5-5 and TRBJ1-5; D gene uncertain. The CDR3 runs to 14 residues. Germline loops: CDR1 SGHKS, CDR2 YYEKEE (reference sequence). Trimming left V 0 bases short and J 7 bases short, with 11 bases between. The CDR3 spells CASSLGGRLQPQHF. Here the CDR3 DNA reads TGTGCCAGCAGCTTGGGCGGGCGTTTACAGCCCCAGCATTTT.

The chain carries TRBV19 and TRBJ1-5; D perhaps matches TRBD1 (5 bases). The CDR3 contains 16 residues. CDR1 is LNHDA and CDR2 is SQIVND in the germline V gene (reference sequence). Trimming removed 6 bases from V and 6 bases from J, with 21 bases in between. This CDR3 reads CASRLGGETNFQPQHF. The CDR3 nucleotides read TGTGCCAGTAGGCTCGGAGGGGAAACCAACTTTCAGCCCCAGCATTTT.

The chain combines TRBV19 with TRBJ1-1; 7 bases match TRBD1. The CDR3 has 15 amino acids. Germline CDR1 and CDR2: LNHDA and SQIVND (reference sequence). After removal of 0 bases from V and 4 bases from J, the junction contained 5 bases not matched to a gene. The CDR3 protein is CASSIDWPGGTEAFF. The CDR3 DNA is TGTGCCAGTAGTATAGATTGGCCAGGGGGCACTGAAGCTTTCTTT. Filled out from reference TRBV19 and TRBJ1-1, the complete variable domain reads DGGITQSPKYLFRKEGQNVTLSCEQNLNHDAMYWYRQDPGQGLRLIYYSQIVNDFQKGDIAEGYSVSREKKESFPLTVTSAQKNPTAFYLCASSIDWPGGTEAFFGQGTRLTVV.

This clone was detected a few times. CDR3 residues: CASSPLAGGPKGTYEQYF. In DNA form, the CDR3 reads TGTGCCAGCAGCCCTCTAGCGGGAGGGCCGAAAGGGACATACGAGCAGTACTTC. The chain uses TRBV6-2 or TRBV6-3 and TRBJ2-7, with TRBD2 matching over 12 bases. Germline CDR1 and CDR2: MNHEY and SVGEGT. The CDR3 totals 18 residues. With 6 bases clipped from V and 4 bases from J, the junction kept 16 bases outside the gene matches.

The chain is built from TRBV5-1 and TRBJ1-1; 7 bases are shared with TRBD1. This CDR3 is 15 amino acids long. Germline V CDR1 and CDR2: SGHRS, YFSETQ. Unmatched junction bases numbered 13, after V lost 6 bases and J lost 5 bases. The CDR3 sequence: CASTSQGGSGTEAFF. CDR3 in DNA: TGCGCCAGCACCTCTCAGGGGGGTTCGGGGACTGAAGCTTTCTTT.

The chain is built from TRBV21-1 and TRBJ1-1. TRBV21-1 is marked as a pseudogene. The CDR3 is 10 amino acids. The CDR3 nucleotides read TGTGCCAGCGGAGGTACTGAAGCTTTCTTT. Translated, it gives CASGGTEAFF.